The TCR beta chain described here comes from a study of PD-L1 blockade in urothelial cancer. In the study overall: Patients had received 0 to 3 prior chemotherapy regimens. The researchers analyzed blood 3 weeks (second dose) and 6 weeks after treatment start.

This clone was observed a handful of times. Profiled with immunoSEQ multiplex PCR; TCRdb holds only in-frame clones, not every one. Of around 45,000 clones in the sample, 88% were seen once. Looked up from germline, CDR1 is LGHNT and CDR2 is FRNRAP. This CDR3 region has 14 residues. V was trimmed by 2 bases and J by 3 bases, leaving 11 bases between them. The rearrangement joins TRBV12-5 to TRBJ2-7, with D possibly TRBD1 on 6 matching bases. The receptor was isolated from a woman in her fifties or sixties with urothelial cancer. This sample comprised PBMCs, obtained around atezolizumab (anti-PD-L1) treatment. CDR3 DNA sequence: TGTGCTAGTGGTTTGCTTGGACAGATCTACGAGCAGTACTTC. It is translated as CASGLLGQIYEQYF.